The 17 T cell receptor beta chains given below trace back to one sample, sequenced in a study of early T cells in non-severe SARS-CoV-2 infection (dated by TCRdb to the early 2020s). The library was produced with 5' RACE. Sequencing relied on a NextSeq 500. TCRdb reanalyzed the raw reads on its own, using fastp at Q25 for trimming and MiXCR for clone calling, and kept in-frame beta chains. Here each entry gathers all rows of one CDR3 protein and keeps the most common genes and DNA. The sample records about 89,000 distinct CDR3 sequences, around a sixth of which are singletons. Roughly 4.7% of the sample goes to the ten largest clones. The source was whole blood, collected at baseline. Every receptor here comes from an adult who was a healthcare worker with PCR-confirmed SARS-CoV-2 infection or an uninfected control (not recorded which).

This clonotype has ten or more counts. J is TRBJ2-3 and V is TRBV19; 7 bases are a match to TRBD2. This CDR3 has 16 residues. Per the germline V gene, CDR1 is LNHDA and CDR2 is SQIVND (reference sequence). J gave up 0 bases and V 4 bases, and 7 bases lay outside the gene matches. CDR3 amino acids: CASSKSLAASTDTQYF. The CDR3 bases are TGTGCCAGTAGTAAATCCCTAGCGGCTAGCACAGATACGCAGTATTTT.

The CDR3 DNA is TGCAGTGCCATCCGGCAGGGTAGCTATGGCTACACCTTC. Amino acids: CSAIRQGSYGYTF. This chain uses TRBV20-1 with TRBJ1-2; D is perhaps TRBD1 (5 bases). Germline loops: CDR1 DFQATT, CDR2 SNEGSKA (reference sequence). V lost 6 bases, J lost 4 bases, and 15 bases lay in between. CDR3 length equals 13 residues.

This chain connects TRBV12-3 or TRBV12-4 to TRBJ2-1, with D unclear. Trimming took 6 bases from V and 9 from J, leaving 9 bases between them. The CDR3 covers 11 residues. The DNA of the CDR3 is TGTGCCAGCAGCCACCGCGTTGAGCAGTTCTTC. Its protein is CASSHRVEQFF.

In its sample, this clonotype was seen a few times. The chain uses TRBV7-9 and TRBJ1-5; possible D gene TRBD1, 5 bases. CDR1 and CDR2 from the germline V gene are SEHNR and FQNEAQ (reference sequence). V dropped 3 bases and J dropped 6 bases, with 9 bases sitting between them. The CDR3 covers 13 residues. This CDR3 is CASSFEGSQPQHF. For the CDR3, the DNA is TGTGCCAGCAGCTTCGAGGGGAGTCAGCCCCAGCATTTT.

The chain links TRBV19 to TRBJ2-1, with D perhaps matching TRBD2 (6 bases). Germline-derived CDR1 and CDR2 are LNHDA and SQIVND (reference sequence). This CDR3 contains 12 residues. V was clipped by 3 bases and J by 8 bases, with 8 bases between them. CDR3: CASSMRLDEQFF. In nucleotides, the CDR3 is TGTGCCAGTAGTATGAGACTAGATGAGCAGTTCTTC.

This chain links TRBV6-5 with TRBJ2-1; 11 nucleotides line up with TRBD2. Trimming took 8 bases from V and 9 from J; bases not matched to a gene: 12. CDR1 and CDR2 (germline): MNHEY, SVGAGI. This CDR3 is built from 15 residues. In DNA form, the CDR3 reads TGTGCCAGCGGTCTAACTAGCGGGAGACAAAGTGAGCAGTTCTTC. Protein: CASGLTSGRQSEQFF.

This clonotype was seen many times. This sequence joins TRBV5-1 and TRBJ2-2; D gene unclear. V gave up 6 bases and J gave up 0 bases, with 9 bases separating them. The CDR3 totals 14 residues. CDR1 and CDR2 from the germline V gene are SGHRS and YFSETQ. The DNA for the CDR3 is TGCGCCAGCATTTACGACGCGAACACCGGGGAGCTGTTTTTT. It translates to CASIYDANTGELFF.

In regard to this clonotype: A much larger clonotype is one base distant, so this may be a read error. Without the conserved terminal phenylalanine or tryptophan, this CDR3 likely stems from a read error. The chain carries TRBV5-6 and TRBJ1-1; 11 bases are a match to TRBD1. V was pared by 1 base and J by 5 bases, with 4 bases of the junction left unmatched. CDR1 is SGHDT, CDR2 YYEEEE, per germline. This CDR3 contains 15 residues. The chain's CDR3 is CASSLMGQGVTEAFL. The DNA for the CDR3 is TGTGCCAGCAGCTTGATGGGACAGGGGGTTACTGAAGCTTTCCTT.

The rearrangement uses TRBV11-2 and TRBJ2-1, with 8 bases aligning to TRBD2. V dropped 4 bases and J dropped 9; count of bases not matched to a gene: 11. The CDR3 length is 15 residues. CDR1 SGHAT and CDR2 FQNNGV come from the germline V gene. CDR3: CASSSVSGRGGEQFF. The CDR3 DNA reads TGTGCCAGCAGCTCGGTAAGCGGGAGAGGCGGTGAGCAGTTCTTC.

The chain has TRBV6-6 and TRBJ1-1; D is uncertain. This CDR3 contains 15 residues. V lost 0 bases and J 5 bases, leaving 13 bases between the germline ends. Germline V CDR1 and CDR2: MNHNY, SVGAGI (reference sequence). The DNA of the CDR3 is TGTGCCAGCAGTTACTCGAGAGGCGGGCCTACTGAAGCTTTCTTT. Amino acid sequence: CASSYSRGGPTEAFF.

This clonotype was counted only a few times. The rearrangement uses TRBV14 and TRBJ2-1; D remains unclear. Germline V gene sequence: CDR1 SGHDN, CDR2 FVKESK. V was clipped by 1 base and J by 10 bases, with 11 bases between them. The CDR3 spans 13 residues. The CDR3 region has the DNA TGTGCCAGCAGCCAAGGTCGGATAGCCGAGCAGTTCTTC. Amino acid sequence: CASSQGRIAEQFF.

V gene TRBV2 combines with J gene TRBJ2-3; 9 bases fit TRBD1. V dropped 7 bases and J dropped 5; count of bases not matched to a gene: 7. This CDR3 is 14 amino acids long. Per germline, CDR1 SNHLY and CDR2 FYNNEI. CDR3 region: CASIPGQGRDTQYF. The DNA of the CDR3 is TGTGCCAGCATTCCGGGACAGGGAAGAGATACGCAGTATTTT.

The V gene is TRBV7-9, the J gene TRBJ2-7; D possibly uses TRBD1 or TRBD2 (5 bases each). V lost 5 bases and J 2 bases, leaving 13 bases between the germline ends. Germline lookup yields CDR1 SEHNR and CDR2 FQNEAQ (reference sequence). The CDR3 consists of 14 residues. CDR3 DNA: TGTGCCAGCAGCAAGGGACCCCGACCCTACGAGCAGTACTTC. Protein: CASSKGPRPYEQYF.

The V call is TRBV5-1, the J call TRBJ2-2; D is perhaps TRBD1 or TRBD2 (5 bases each). The CDR3 is 16 amino acids. Germline V lookup: CDR1 SGHRS, CDR2 YFSETQ. With 0 bases removed from V and 0 bases from J, the gap between germline ends came to 9 bases. The CDR3 nucleotides are TGCGCCAGCAGCTTGGGGACGGGACCGAACACCGGGGAGCTGTTTTTT. Translating gives CASSLGTGPNTGELFF.

On this clonotype itself: A much larger clone lies a single base off, so this may be a read error. In DNA, the CDR3 is TGTACCAGCAGCTTAGTTGTGGGAGGGCCTCAGGCTGAGCAGTTCTTC. Its protein is CTSSLVVGGPQAEQFF. The chain combines TRBV11-2 with TRBJ2-1; 7 bases map to TRBD2. This CDR3 spans 16 amino acids. Germline V gene lookup returns CDR1 SGHAT and CDR2 FQNNGV.

The chain combines TRBV3-1 with TRBJ2-2; 7 nucleotides line up with TRBD2. The V and J ends lost 1 base and 4 bases, in that order; junction bases with no gene match: 3. The CDR3 extends over 15 amino acids. Looked up from germline, CDR1 is LGHDT and CDR2 is YNNKEL (reference sequence). CDR3 amino acids: CASSQGLAFTGELFF. CDR3 nucleotide sequence: TGTGCCAGCAGCCAAGGACTAGCATTCACCGGGGAGCTGTTTTTT.

The chain is built from TRBV3-1 and TRBJ1-6; D may be TRBD1 (5 bases). CDR3 size: 15 residues. Germline assignment: CDR1 LGHDT and CDR2 YNNKEL (reference sequence). V lost 0 bases and J 14 bases, leaving 17 bases between the germline ends. The chain's CDR3 is CASSQDLTGQKTLHF. In DNA, the CDR3 is TGTGCCAGCAGCCAAGATTTGACTGGACAAAAAACCCTCCACTTT.